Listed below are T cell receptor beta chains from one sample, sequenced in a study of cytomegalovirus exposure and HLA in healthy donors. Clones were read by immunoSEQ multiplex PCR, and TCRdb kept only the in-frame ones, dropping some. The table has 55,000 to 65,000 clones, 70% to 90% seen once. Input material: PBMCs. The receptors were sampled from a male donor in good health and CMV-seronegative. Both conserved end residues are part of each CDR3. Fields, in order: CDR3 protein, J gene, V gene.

CASSLGQGDEQFF TRBJ2-1 TRBV5-4
CASSDRDNSPLHF TRBJ1-6 TRBV6-1
CASSLEASGSSYEQYF TRBJ2-7 TRBV11-2
CASSASSSGGLTDTQYF TRBJ2-3 TRBV9
CASRATGTSNQPQHF TRBJ1-5 TRBV2
CASNPTGLDYGYTF TRBJ1-2 TRBV6-5
CASSELGDRLYEQYF TRBJ2-7 TRBV6-1
CAWSVLANEQFF TRBJ2-1 TRBV30
CASSLRTGGAEKLFF TRBJ1-4 TRBV9
CASSLGRDSPLHF TRBJ1-6 TRBV13
CASSLSLVRNEKLFF TRBJ1-4 TRBV4-3